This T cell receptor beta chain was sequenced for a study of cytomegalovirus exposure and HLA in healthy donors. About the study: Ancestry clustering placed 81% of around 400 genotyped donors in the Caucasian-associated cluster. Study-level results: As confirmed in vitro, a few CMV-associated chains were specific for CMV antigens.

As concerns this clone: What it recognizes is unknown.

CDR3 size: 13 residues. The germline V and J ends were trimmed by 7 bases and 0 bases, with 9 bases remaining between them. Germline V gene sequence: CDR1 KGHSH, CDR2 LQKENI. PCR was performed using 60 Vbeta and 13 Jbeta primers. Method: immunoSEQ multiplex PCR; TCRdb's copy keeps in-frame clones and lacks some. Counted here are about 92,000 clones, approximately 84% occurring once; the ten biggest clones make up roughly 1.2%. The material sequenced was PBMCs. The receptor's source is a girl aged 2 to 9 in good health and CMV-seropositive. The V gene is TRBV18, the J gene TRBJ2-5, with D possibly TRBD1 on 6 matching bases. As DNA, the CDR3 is TGTGCCAGCTTTAGGACAGACCAAGAGACCCAGTACTTC. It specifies CASFRTDQETQYF.